A single sample is the source of the 13 T cell receptor beta chains below, sequenced in a study of cytomegalovirus exposure and HLA in healthy donors. The primer mix had 60 Vbeta and 13 Jbeta primers. The repertoire was sequenced with immunoSEQ multiplex PCR; TCRdb's copy has only in-frame clones and lacks some. The sample has under 150,000 clones; more than 60% are singletons. The material sequenced was PBMCs. Receptors were obtained from a man aged 40-50 years in good health and CMV-seropositive.

This clone has a handful of counts. The V and J genes are TRBV4-1 and TRBJ2-3; D gene ambiguous. Germline V gene lookup returns CDR1 MGHRA and CDR2 YSYEKL. The V gene lost 0 bases and the J gene lost 1 base, with 8 bases spanning the gap. CDR3 length: 15 amino acids. DNA of the CDR3: TGCGCCAGCAGCCAAGATCGGAGCGGCACAGATACGCAGTATTTT. As protein: CASSQDRSGTDTQYF.

CDR3 loop: CAWTGVGSYYYEQYF. The CDR3, as DNA: TGTGCCTGGACTGGAGTCGGCAGCTACTACTACGAGCAGTACTTC. This rearrangement joins TRBV30 to TRBJ2-7; no clear D. Looked up from germline, CDR1 is GTSNPN and CDR2 is SVGIG (reference sequence). The V gene lost 4 bases and the J gene lost 3 bases, with 19 bases spanning the gap. The CDR3 covers 15 residues.

Regarding this clone: The junction shows a germline mismatch at one end, possibly a read error. This chain uses TRBV25-1 with TRBJ2-5; tentatively, D is TRBD2 (5 bases). The germline CDR1 and CDR2 sequences are MGHDK and SYGVNS. CDR3 length: 15 residues. CDR3 sequence reads: CASSEYRAGREIQYF. The CDR3 DNA sequence: TGTGCCAGCAGTGAATATCGGGCGGGTCGAGAGATCCAGTACTTC.

The chain combines TRBV7-3 with TRBJ1-3; a possible D gene is TRBD1 (6 bases). CDR3 size: 15 residues. Trimming cost V 7 bases and J 0 bases, with 13 bases left between them. The germline V gene has CDR1 SGHTA and CDR2 FQGTGA. CDR3 bases: TGTGCCAGCAAGGACAGCTCAAGCTCTGGAAACACCATATATTTT. This sequence encodes CASKDSSSSGNTIYF.

The chain recombines TRBV7-3 with TRBJ1-1; a possible D gene is TRBD1 (5 bases). The CDR3 consists of 13 residues. Trimming removed 5 bases at V and 4 bases at J, with 11 bases between. The germline CDR1 and CDR2 sequences are SGHTA and FQGTGA. Here the CDR3 reads CASSPAGGTEAFF. In nucleotides, the CDR3 is TGTGCCAGCAGCCCCGCGGGGGGCACTGAAGCTTTCTTT.

The chain combines TRBV29-1 with TRBJ1-4, with no clear D. The CDR3 loop spans 12 amino acids. The germline CDR1 and CDR2 sequences are SQVTM and ANQGSEA. V was clipped by 6 bases and J by 7 bases, with 12 bases between them. The DNA for the CDR3 is TGCAGCGTGAGAGTAGGCGGTGAAAAACTGTTTTTT. It translates to CSVRVGGEKLFF. Full variable domain (remainder filled in from reference TRBV29-1 and TRBJ1-4): SAVISQKPSRDICQRGTSLTIQCQVDSQVTMMFWYRQQPGQSLTLIATANQGSEATYESGFVIDKFPISRPNLTFSTLTVSNMSPEDSSIYLCSVRVGGEKLFFGSGTQLSVL.

This chain links TRBV5-4 with TRBJ1-4, with D tentatively TRBD1 (5 bases). The CDR3 consists of 15 residues. Germline CDR1 SGHNT, CDR2 YYREEE (reference sequence). V was pared by 0 bases and J by 3 bases, with 9 bases between. CDR3: CASSLDQGSNEKLFF. The DNA of the CDR3 is TGTGCCAGCAGCTTGGATCAGGGTTCTAATGAAAAACTGTTTTTT.

This clone showed up just a few times. V gene TRBV19 combines with J gene TRBJ1-1; 9 nucleotides align to TRBD1. The CDR3 loop spans 13 amino acids. V lost 5 bases and J lost 7; bases outside the gene matches: 5. The germline V gene has CDR1 LNHDA and CDR2 SQIVND (reference sequence). The CDR3 sequence: CASSVTGGGEAFF. The CDR3, as DNA: TGTGCCAGTAGTGTTACAGGGGGCGGTGAAGCTTTCTTT.

The gene calls are TRBV5-1 and TRBJ2-7; 7 nucleotides agree with TRBD1. V lost 2 bases to trimming and J lost 1 base; unmatched junction nucleotides: 6. CDR1 and CDR2 (germline): SGHRS, YFSETQ. CDR3 length: 15 amino acids. The DNA of the CDR3 is TGCGCCAGCAGCTTTTCAGGGGGAATTTCCTACGAGCAGTACTTC. Translated: CASSFSGGISYEQYF.

This clone was detected a few times. This rearrangement joins TRBV9 to TRBJ1-4; 7 nucleotides align to TRBD1. Germline V CDR1 and CDR2: SGDLS, YYNGEE. The CDR3 is made up of 15 amino acids. With 0 bases clipped from V and 5 bases from J, the junction kept 4 bases outside the gene matches. CDR3 in DNA: TGTGCCAGCAGCGTAGGAGGGGGCCTAAATGAAAAACTGTTTTTT. This sequence encodes CASSVGGGLNEKLFF.

This rearrangement joins TRBV28 to TRBJ1-5; unclear D gene. Germline values: CDR1 MDHEN, CDR2 SYDVKM. The CDR3 has 13 amino acids. V gave up 5 bases and J gave up 0 bases, with 5 bases separating them. CDR3 protein: CASSRFSNQPQHF. CDR3 coding DNA: TGTGCCAGCAGTCGGTTTAGCAATCAGCCCCAGCATTTT.

The chain uses TRBV9 and TRBJ2-2, with TRBD2 matching 12 bases. CDR1 is SGDLS, CDR2 YYNGEE, per germline. J was trimmed by 1 base and V by 0 bases; bases with no gene match: 7. This CDR3 is built from 19 residues. The CDR3 spells CASSVAKTSGSGNTGELFF. CDR3 nucleotides: TGTGCCAGCAGCGTAGCGAAGACTAGCGGGAGCGGGAACACCGGGGAGCTGTTTTTT.

This chain connects TRBV4-1 to TRBJ1-1, with D maybe TRBD1 (6 bases). CDR1 MGHRA and CDR2 YSYEKL come from the germline V gene. V was trimmed by 4 bases and J by 2 bases, leaving 26 bases between them. This CDR3 spans 19 amino acids. CDR3 DNA sequence: TGCGCCAGCAGCCTCGACCGGACAGTGTTGGGGACCCTCAACACTGAAGCTTTCTTT. Its translation is CASSLDRTVLGTLNTEAFF.